This T cell receptor beta chain was observed in a study of shared clonotypes between healthy human individuals. Whole-study results and caveats: Incomplete sequencing of sorted subsets was indicated by rarefaction despite large depth.

The sample holds one count of this clone. No antigen is known for it. As processed by the authors: There were no quality scores in the junction-only immunoSEQ sequences, so filtering differed. Profiled with immunoSEQ multiplex PCR; TCRdb holds only in-frame clones, not every one. V and J calls and clone size come straight from that table; D and trimming were deduced from the DNA. The sample shows millions of clones, about 95% of them seen only once. Cells designated naive CD8 were CD45RO-negative and were positively selected for CCR7, with terminally differentiated effector memory CD45RA+ cells excluded. This clonotype was sampled from a man younger than 30 in good health. Sequences were obtained from naive CD8+ T cells sorted from blood.

DNA for the CDR3: TGTGCCAGCAGCTTGGGGCCATCCTACAATGAGCAGTTCTTC. Encoded protein: CASSLGPSYNEQFF. The V call is TRBV7-2, the J call TRBJ2-1; D is possibly TRBD1 (5 bases). CDR1 is SGHTA, CDR2 FQGNSA, per germline. This CDR3 region has 14 residues. V was clipped by 3 bases and J by 1 base, with 7 bases between them. The variable domain in full, with the rest retrieved from reference TRBV7-2 and TRBJ2-1, is GAGVSQSPSNKVTEKGKDVELRCDPISGHTALYWYRQSLGQGLEFLIYFQGNSAPDKSGLPSDRFSAERTGGSVSTLTIQRTQQEDSAVYLCASSLGPSYNEQFFGPGTRLTVL.